The present T cell receptor (beta chain) was sequenced within a study of glioma-infiltrating T cells. In its sample, this clonotype was seen many times. Its antigen is undetermined. Using RNA template, CDR3s of TCR alpha and beta were amplified with iRepertoire arm-PCR. For one-step reverse transcription and amplification, roughly 100-400 ng of tissue mRNA or PBMC total RNA was used. TCRdb reanalysed the multiplex PCR reads using MiXCR and keeps one entry per CDR3 protein. The sample yields 150,000 to 200,000 distinct CDR3 sequences, about 32% seen once. Findings and limits, study-wide: Above-expected tissue-blood divergence occurred in all gliomas, most in low-grade ones. Only very few CDR3 sequences appeared in both tissue and blood.

The sequence was collected from a human donor with low-grade glioma or glioblastoma, undergoing nonglioma brain surgery, or in good health (not recorded which). Sequencing was done on a sample of glioma tissue, nonneoplastic brain tissue, or PBMCs (not recorded which).

This CDR3 reads CASSNPWAETQYF. For the CDR3, the DNA is TGTGCCAGCAGCAACCCCTGGGCGGAGACCCAGTACTTC. The genes are TRBV14 and TRBJ2-5; D is ambiguous. V was cut by 5 bases and J by 5 bases, with 12 bases left in between. CDR1 is SGHDN, CDR2 FVKESK, per germline. This CDR3 region has 13 residues.